The present entry profiles one T cell receptor (beta chain) with its context. It was with random hexamers that roughly 0.45 to 1 ug RNA was reverse transcribed. One entry per CDR3 protein, called by TCRdb with MiXCR from the immunoSEQ multiplex PCR reads. In the table there are some 110,000 distinct CDR3 sequences, about 95% of which are singletons. Germline V lookup: CDR1 GTSNPN, CDR2 SVGIG (reference sequence). The length of the CDR3 is 16 residues. The V end was cut by 4 bases, the J end by 5 bases, with 21 bases between. This sample was taken from a study of CD8 T cells in Susac syndrome. Isolation of CD8+ and CD4+ T cells was performed negatively, whereas enrichment of TEMRA cells was done by FACS.

Sequenced: CD4+ T cells from PBMCs. This receptor was identified in a human donor in good health. The chain links TRBV30 to TRBJ1-5, with D tentatively TRBD1 (5 bases). CDR3 region: CAWISPGTAGYQPQHF. The DNA for the CDR3 is TGTGCCTGGATTTCTCCGGGGACCGCAGGCTATCAGCCCCAGCATTTT.